This T cell receptor (beta chain) was identified during a study of blood T cell repertoires in COVID-19. Looking at the study overall: Samples taken during acute and convalescent COVID-19 were collected in the United States, Italy and Spain. Nucleic acid was either cDNA or gDNA, and it came from T cells, B-cell-depleted T cells, or PBMCs.

Germline V CDR1 and CDR2: LNHDA, SQIVND (reference sequence). This CDR3 region has 16 residues. J gave up 7 bases and V 7 bases, and 15 bases lay outside the gene matches. Authors' methods: From reference gene primer amplification, estimates of nucleated cell counts were derived. Clones were sequenced by immunoSEQ multiplex PCR, and TCRdb holds only the in-frame ones, with some missing. Clone size and the V and J calls come from that table; the DNA yielded D and trimming. The sample has about 81,000 clones, approximately 91% seen once. V usage is TRBV19 and J usage is TRBJ1-2; TRBD1 agrees at 10 bases. This TCR was recovered from a man between 65 and 80 years old with active or convalescent COVID-19. Sequenced input: peripheral blood. CDR3 protein: CASTIAGQGTIRGYTF. CDR3 DNA: TGTGCCAGTACCATCGCGGGACAGGGGACCATCCGTGGCTACACCTTC.